The rows below give T cell receptor beta chains drawn from one sample of a study of blood T cell repertoires in COVID-19. Method: immunoSEQ multiplex PCR; TCRdb's copy keeps in-frame clones and lacks some. In the table there are tens of thousands of clones, approximately 90% of which are singletons. Material: peripheral blood. All receptors come from a woman aged 60-75 years with active COVID-19. Each CDR3 is given with its conserved first and last residue. The D gene is left open where the match is weak. Where a row states a size, it is once, few, many or the class of an expanded clone; other rows omit it.

TRBV30	-	TRBJ2-6	TRBD2	CAWISGASGWSSGANVLTF	TGTGCCTGGATATCAGGAGCTAGCGGGTGGAGCTCTGGGGCCAACGTCCTGACTTTC
TRBV10-3	-	TRBJ2-1	TRBD2	CAIRASGGIDEQFF	TGTGCCATCAGGGCTAGCGGGGGGATAGATGAGCAGTTCTTC
TRBV2	-	TRBJ2-7	TRBD2	CASSYQTSGGADSYEQYF	TGTGCCAGCAGCTACCAGACTAGCGGGGGGGCGGATTCCTACGAGCAGTACTTC
TRBV15	-	TRBJ2-1	-	CATSRDPYEATLVNEQFF	TGTGCCACCAGCAGAGATCCGTACGAAGCTACCTTGGTCAATGAGCAGTTCTTC
TRBV18	-	TRBJ2-7	-	CASSPPMSSSYEQYF	TGTGCCAGCTCACCCCCCATGTCTAGCTCCTACGAGCAGTACTTC
TRBV19	-	TRBJ2-5	TRBD2	CASGLGTSGWETQYF	TGTGCCAGTGGGCTTGGGACTAGCGGTTGGGAGACCCAGTACTTC
TRBV7-2	-	TRBJ1-1	TRBD1	CASSPFRTGEATEAFF	TGTGCCAGCAGCCCGTTTAGGACAGGGGAGGCCACTGAAGCTTTCTTT
TRBV29-1	-	TRBJ2-1	TRBD2	CSVEGVAGRVYGEQFF	TGCAGCGTTGAAGGTGTGGCAGGGAGGGTTTACGGTGAGCAGTTCTTC
TRBV5-1	few	TRBJ1-6	TRBD1	CASSLDRGYSPLHF	TGCGCCAGCAGCTTGGACAGGGGATATTCACCCCTCCACTTT
TRBV6-5	once	TRBJ1-1	-	CASRTWTDMNTEAFF	TGTGCCAGCAGGACTTGGACAGACATGAACACTGAAGCTTTCTTT
TRBV29-1	-	TRBJ2-1	-	CSVEEFGTSPYNEQFF	TGCAGCGTTGAGGAATTCGGGACTTCCCCCTACAATGAGCAGTTCTTC
TRBV6-5	-	TRBJ2-5	-	CASSFQGGGETQYF	TGTGCCAGCAGTTTTCAGGGGGGCGGCGAGACCCAGTACTTC
TRBV7-3	medium-sized	TRBJ1-2	-	CASSSQGPDGYTF	TGTGCCAGCAGCTCACAGGGACCGGATGGCTACACCTTC
TRBV5-4	-	TRBJ2-5	TRBD2	CASSQPSSGGFATQYF	TGTGCCAGCAGCCAACCTTCTAGCGGGGGATTTGCGACCCAGTACTTC
TRBV28	-	TRBJ2-7	-	CASSAPTITSYEQYF	TGTGCCAGCAGTGCCCCGACAATTACCTCCTACGAGCAGTACTTC
TRBV5-1	-	TRBJ1-1	-	CASSSTGLNTEAFF	TGCGCCAGCAGCTCGACAGGTCTGAACACTGAAGCTTTCTTT
TRBV7-9	few	TRBJ1-4	-	CASSLQEVSEKLFF	TGTGCCAGCAGCTTACAGGAAGTGAGCGAAAAACTGTTTTTT
TRBV4-1	-	TRBJ2-1	-	CASSQAGGDSYNEQFF	TGCGCCAGCAGCCAAGCAGGAGGGGACTCCTACAATGAGCAGTTCTTC
TRBV18	-	TRBJ2-1	-	CASSRGDYNEQFF	TGTGCCAGCTCACGGGGGGATTACAATGAGCAGTTCTTC
TRBV6-5	-	TRBJ1-4	TRBD1	CASSYTGTGVGEKLFF	TGTGCCAGCAGTTACACCGGGACAGGGGTTGGCGAAAAACTGTTTTTT
TRBV20-1	-	TRBJ2-3	-	CSASSRGVFTDTQYF	TGCAGTGCAAGTAGCAGGGGCGTATTCACAGATACGCAGTATTTT
TRBV7-7	-	TRBJ2-3	-	CASSLDGRSGTQYF	TGTGCTAGCAGTTTGGACGGACGGTCAGGGACGCAGTATTTT
TRBV30	-	TRBJ2-2	TRBD1	CACSGTGGITGELFF	TGTGCCTGCTCCGGGACAGGGGGCATTACCGGGGAGCTGTTTTTT
TRBV2	-	TRBJ1-5	-	CASTPEGDQPQHF	TGTGCCAGCACCCCCGAGGGAGATCAGCCCCAGCATTTT
TRBV27	once	TRBJ1-3	-	CASSLFRGSGNTIYF	TGTGCCAGCAGTTTATTTCGAGGTAGTGGAAACACCATATATTTT
TRBV12-3/TRBV12-4	once	TRBJ1-1	TRBD1	CASSWDSEAFF	TGTGCCAGCAGTTGGGACAGTGAAGCTTTCTTT
TRBV19	-	TRBJ1-4	TRBD1	CASRDRQSLNEKLFF	TGTGCCAGTAGGGACAGGCAGTCCCTCAATGAAAAACTGTTTTTT
TRBV7-2	-	TRBJ2-7	-	CASSFGGGAEQYF	TGTGCCAGCAGCTTCGGCGGGGGCGCCGAGCAGTACTTC
TRBV29-1	-	TRBJ1-2	-	CSVEIGTPNYGYTF	TGCAGCGTTGAAATCGGGACACCAAACTATGGCTACACCTTC
TRBV5-1	-	TRBJ2-1	TRBD1	CASSLGDRRGNEQFF	TGCGCCAGCAGCTTGGGGGACAGGAGGGGCAATGAGCAGTTCTTC
TRBV11-2	-	TRBJ2-5	TRBD2	CASTLGNPERGTQYF	TGTGCCAGCACCCTAGGTAACCCCGAGCGGGGTACCCAGTACTTC
TRBV19	-	TRBJ2-3	TRBD1	CASGVGQGFSVRTDTQYF	TGTGCCAGTGGAGTAGGACAGGGCTTTTCGGTCCGCACAGATACGCAGTATTTT
TRBV11-2	medium-sized	TRBJ1-2	-	CASSLGQNYGYTF	TGTGCCAGCAGCTTGGGACAAAACTATGGCTACACCTTC
TRBV7-9	-	TRBJ2-3	-	CASSLARIFDTDTQYF	TGTGCCAGCAGCTTAGCGCGGATCTTTGACACAGATACGCAGTATTTT
TRBV7-2	-	TRBJ2-7	TRBD2	CASSLARSGGLYEQYF	TGTGCCAGCAGCTTAGCAAGGAGCGGGGGGCTCTACGAGCAGTACTTC
TRBV9	once	TRBJ2-3	-	CASSVSLQTTDTQYF	TGTGCCAGCAGCGTATCGCTACAGACCACAGATACGCAGTATTTT
TRBV4-2	-	TRBJ2-1	-	CASSQGGRGSNNEQFF	TGTGCCAGCAGCCAAGGCGGAAGGGGTTCGAACAATGAGCAGTTCTTC
TRBV20-1	few	TRBJ1-5	-	CSASSQGREQPQHF	TGCAGTGCTAGTTCCCAGGGGAGGGAGCAGCCCCAGCATTTT
TRBV5-8	-	TRBJ2-3	TRBD2	CASSRGSGVYTDTQYF	TGTGCCAGCAGCCGGGGTAGCGGGGTATACACAGATACGCAGTATTTT
TRBV5-4	once	TRBJ2-7	TRBD1	CASSPRTGTWNEQYF	TGTGCCAGCAGCCCGCGGACAGGGACGTGGAACGAGCAGTACTTC
TRBV4-1	few	TRBJ2-7	-	CASSQGGIQPYEQYF	TGCGCCAGCAGCCAAGGCGGCATTCAACCCTACGAGCAGTACTTC
TRBV18	-	TRBJ2-3	TRBD2	CASSTGTSGTDTQYF	TGTGCCAGCTCGACCGGGACTAGCGGCACAGATACGCAGTATTTT
TRBV23-1	-	TRBJ1-4	TRBD1	CASSRTDRGTNEKLFF	TGCGCCAGCAGTCGCACGGACAGGGGTACTAATGAAAAACTGTTTTTT
TRBV27	-	TRBJ2-5	-	CASIPPRGGQETQYF	TGTGCCAGCATCCCCCCCCGGGGTGGGCAAGAGACCCAGTACTTC
TRBV12-3/TRBV12-4	-	TRBJ1-2	-	CASSNSWDGYTF	TGTGCCAGCAGCAACAGTTGGGATGGCTACACCTTC
TRBV6-5	-	TRBJ2-7	-	CASRTLGHESYEQYF	TGTGCCAGCAGGACCTTGGGACACGAATCCTACGAGCAGTACTTC
TRBV13	-	TRBJ2-7	-	CASSLRGTQSSEQYF	TGTGCCAGCAGCTTACGGGGGACGCAGTCCTCCGAGCAGTACTTC
TRBV5-6	-	TRBJ2-1	TRBD1	CASSSGTGAEQFF	TGTGCCAGCAGCTCCGGGACAGGGGCTGAGCAGTTCTTC
TRBV5-5	few	TRBJ1-4	-	CASSLGARLNEKLFF	TGTGCCAGCAGCTTGGGGGCCAGGTTGAATGAAAAACTGTTTTTT
TRBV10-3	-	TRBJ2-7	-	CAIMGPPGDEQYF	TGTGCCATCATGGGGCCCCCGGGGGACGAGCAGTACTTC
TRBV11-3	-	TRBJ2-1	TRBD1	CARTGDPESEQFF	TGTGCCAGAACAGGGGACCCCGAATCCGAGCAGTTCTTC
TRBV7-2	-	TRBJ1-2	TRBD1	CASSLGARGAGYGYTF	TGTGCCAGCAGCTTAGGGGCCAGGGGGGCAGGATATGGCTACACCTTC
TRBV7-6	-	TRBJ2-7	TRBD1	CASRGPGGEQYF	TGTGCCAGCAGAGGGCCAGGGGGCGAGCAGTACTTC
TRBV5-1	-	TRBJ2-1	TRBD2	CASSSRTSGVYNEQFF	TGCGCCAGCAGCTCCAGGACTAGCGGAGTTTACAATGAGCAGTTCTTC
TRBV2	-	TRBJ2-3	TRBD2	CASSSRVAGVADTQYF	TGTGCCAGCAGTTCGCGAGTAGCGGGGGTAGCAGATACGCAGTATTTT
TRBV18	-	TRBJ1-1	-	CASSPRGPGALNTEAFF	TGTGCCAGCTCACCACGGGGTCCAGGGGCTCTGAACACTGAAGCTTTCTTT
TRBV5-1	-	TRBJ1-2	-	CASSLEGDLYGYTF	TGCGCCAGCAGCTTGGAGGGGGACCTCTATGGCTACACCTTC